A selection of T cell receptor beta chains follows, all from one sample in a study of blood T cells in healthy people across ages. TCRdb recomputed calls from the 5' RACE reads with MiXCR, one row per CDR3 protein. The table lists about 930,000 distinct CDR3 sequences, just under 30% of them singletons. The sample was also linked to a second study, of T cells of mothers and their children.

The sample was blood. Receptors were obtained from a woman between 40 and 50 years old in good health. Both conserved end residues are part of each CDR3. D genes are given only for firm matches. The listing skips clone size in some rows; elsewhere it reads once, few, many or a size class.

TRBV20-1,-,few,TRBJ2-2,CSARVGGGAGTGELFF,TGCAGTGCTAGGGTAGGGGGGGGGGCCGGAACCGGGGAGCTGTTTTTT
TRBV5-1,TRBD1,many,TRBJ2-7,CASSLSPGQGSSYEQYF,TGCGCCAGCAGCTTGTCCCCGGGACAGGGGAGCTCCTACGAGCAGTACTTC
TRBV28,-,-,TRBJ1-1,CASRLSTEAFF,TGTGCCAGCAGACTGTCCACTGAAGCTTTCTTT
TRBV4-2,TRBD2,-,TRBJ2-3,CANSQDQAMLAGTTDTQYF,TGTGCCAACAGCCAAGATCAGGCTATGCTAGCGGGGACCACAGATACGCAGTATTTT
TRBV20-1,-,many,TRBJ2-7,CSLPGGHRRTSYEQYF,TGCAGCTTACCGGGCGGGCACAGGAGGACCTCCTACGAGCAGTACTTC
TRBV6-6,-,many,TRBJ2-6,CASSYPEAGANVLTF,TGTGCCAGCAGTTACCCGGAAGCCGGGGCCAACGTCCTGACTTTC
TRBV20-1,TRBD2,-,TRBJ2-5,CSALPGLAVQETQYF,TGCAGTGCTCTACCGGGACTAGCGGTTCAAGAGACCCAGTACTTC
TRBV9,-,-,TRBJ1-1,CASSVDPGGEAEAFF,TGTGCCAGCAGCGTTGACCCGGGGGGGGAGGCTGAAGCTTTCTTT
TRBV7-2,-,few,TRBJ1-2,CASSLRVEGNYGYTF,TGTGCCAGCAGCTTAAGGGTAGAGGGGAACTATGGCTACACCTTC
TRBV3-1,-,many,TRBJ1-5,CASSSRQDGQPQHF,TGTGCCAGCAGCTCGCGACAGGATGGTCAGCCCCAGCATTTT
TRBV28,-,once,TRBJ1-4,CASSLGVFEKLFF,TGTGCCAGCAGTTTGGGGGTTTTTGAAAAACTGTTTTTT
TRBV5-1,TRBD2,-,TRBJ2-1,CASDSGGTYNEQFF,TGCGCCAGCGACAGCGGGGGGACCTACAATGAGCAGTTCTTC
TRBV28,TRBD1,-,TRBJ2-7,CASSKEAEQGSYEQYF,TGTGCCAGCAGCAAAGAGGCCGAACAGGGGTCCTACGAGCAGTACTTC
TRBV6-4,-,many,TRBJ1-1,CASSLGWGTGEAFF,TGTGCCAGCAGCCTGGGGTGGGGTACAGGTGAAGCTTTCTTT
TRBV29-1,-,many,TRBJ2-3,CSADSKATDTQYF,TGCAGCGCCGACTCTAAAGCCACAGATACGCAGTATTTT
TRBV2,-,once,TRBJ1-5,CASSEAMGFGQPQHF,TGTGCCAGCAGTGAAGCGATGGGTTTCGGGCAGCCCCAGCATTTT
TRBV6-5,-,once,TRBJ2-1,CASSDRQAGDEQFF,TGTGCCAGCAGTGATAGACAGGCCGGTGATGAGCAGTTCTTC
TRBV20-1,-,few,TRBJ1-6,CSARTTGTPNSGLHF,TGCAGTGCTAGGACAACCGGGACACCGAATTCAGGCCTCCACTTT
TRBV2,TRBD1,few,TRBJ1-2,CASRGQANYGYTF,TGTGCCAGCAGGGGACAGGCTAACTATGGCTACACCTTC
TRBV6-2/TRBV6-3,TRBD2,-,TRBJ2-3,CASSYELAGLPDTQYF,TGTGCCAGCAGTTACGAGCTAGCGGGGCTCCCAGATACGCAGTATTTT
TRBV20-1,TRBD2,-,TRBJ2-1,CSANAASGMSYNEQFF,TGCAGTGCCAACGCGGCTAGCGGGATGTCCTACAATGAGCAGTTCTTC
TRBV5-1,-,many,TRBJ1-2,CASSLTVNYGYTF,TGCGCCAGCAGCTTGACCGTGAACTATGGCTACACCTTC
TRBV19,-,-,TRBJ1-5,CASSSEASNQPQHF,TGTGCCAGTAGTAGTGAGGCTAGCAATCAGCCCCAGCATTTT
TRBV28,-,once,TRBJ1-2,CASTLGAGLNHDYTF,TGTGCCAGCACTCTGGGGGCCGGACTCAACCATGACTACACCTTC
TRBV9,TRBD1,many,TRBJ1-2,CASSGAPDRHPANYGYTF,TGTGCCAGCAGCGGGGCCCCGGACAGGCACCCCGCTAACTATGGCTACACCTTC
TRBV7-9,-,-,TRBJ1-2,CASSLDLLGSSGYTF,TGTGCCAGCAGCTTAGACCTCCTCGGCAGCAGTGGCTACACCTTC
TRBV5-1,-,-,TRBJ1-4,CASSLTGPLNEKLFF,TGCGCCAGCAGCCTCACAGGACCGCTTAATGAAAAACTGTTTTTT
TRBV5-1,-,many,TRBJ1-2,CASSLDRTAFNYGYTF,TGCGCCAGCAGCTTGGATAGGACAGCTTTTAACTATGGCTACACCTTC
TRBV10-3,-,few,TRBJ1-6,CAISDWNSPLHF,TGTGCCATCAGTGATTGGAATTCACCCCTCCACTTT
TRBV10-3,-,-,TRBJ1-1,CAISGRGGPSTHTEAFF,TGTGCCATCAGCGGACGGGGGGGGCCGTCAACCCACACTGAAGCTTTCTTT
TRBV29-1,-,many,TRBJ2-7,CSGDLGTSSYEQYF,TGCAGCGGAGACCTCGGGACAAGCTCCTACGAGCAGTACTTC
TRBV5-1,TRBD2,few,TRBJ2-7,CASRPPGTNEQYF,TGCGCCAGCAGGCCTCCCGGGACTAACGAGCAGTACTTC
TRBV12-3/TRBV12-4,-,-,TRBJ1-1,CASSLEGMDTEAFF,TGTGCCAGCAGTTTAGAGGGTATGGACACTGAAGCTTTCTTT
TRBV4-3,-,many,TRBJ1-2,CASSQSWTTNYGYTF,TGCGCCAGCAGCCAATCCTGGACAACTAACTATGGCTACACCTTC
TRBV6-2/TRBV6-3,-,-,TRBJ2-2,CASLHLAGSNTGELFF,TGTGCCAGCCTTCACTTGGCGGGGTCGAACACCGGGGAGCTGTTTTTT
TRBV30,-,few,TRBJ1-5,CAWSSLNVQPQHF,TGTGCCTGGAGTTCCTTGAATGTACAGCCCCAGCATTTT
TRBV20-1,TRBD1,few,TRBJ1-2,CSARQGATLGYTF,TGCAGTGCTAGACAGGGGGCAACTCTTGGCTACACCTTC
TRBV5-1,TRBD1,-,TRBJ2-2,CASAGGQNTGELFF,TGCGCCAGCGCAGGGGGCCAAAACACCGGGGAGCTGTTTTTT
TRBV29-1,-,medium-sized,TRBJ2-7,CSVRDTAYEQYF,TGCAGCGTCCGGGACACAGCCTACGAGCAGTACTTC
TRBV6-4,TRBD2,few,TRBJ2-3,CASSDVAGGSTDTQYF,TGTGCCAGCAGTGACGTAGCGGGGGGGAGCACAGATACGCAGTATTTT
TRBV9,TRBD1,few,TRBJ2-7,CASSPPGDSYEQYF,TGTGCCAGCAGCCCCCCCGGGGACAGCTACGAGCAGTACTTC
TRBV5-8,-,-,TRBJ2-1,CASSLATRSIAFGHEQFF,TGTGCCAGCAGCTTGGCCACTAGGTCAATAGCTTTCGGGCATGAGCAGTTCTTC
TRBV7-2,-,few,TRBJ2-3,CASRSTRGPVSQYF,TGTGCCAGCAGGAGCACGCGGGGGCCGGTGTCGCAGTATTTT
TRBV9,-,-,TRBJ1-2,CASSVVDSSWGYGYTF,TGTGCCAGCAGCGTAGTTGACAGCTCGTGGGGCTATGGCTACACCTTC
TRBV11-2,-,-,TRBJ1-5,CASSLDTGNQPQHF,TGTGCCAGCAGCTTAGATACAGGGAATCAGCCCCAGCATTTT
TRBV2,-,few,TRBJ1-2,CASSESFQAGYGYTF,TGTGCCAGCAGTGAATCCTTTCAGGCGGGATATGGCTACACCTTC
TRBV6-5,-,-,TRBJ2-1,CASSYSRQFAHQQFF,TGTGCCAGCAGTTACTCGAGACAGTTCGCCCATCAGCAGTTCTTC
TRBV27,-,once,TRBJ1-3,CASSLSGPGNTIYF,TGTGCCAGCAGTTTAAGTGGACCTGGAAACACCATATATTTT
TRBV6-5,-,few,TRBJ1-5,CASSFAGYQPQHF,TGTGCCAGCAGTTTTGCAGGGTATCAGCCCCAGCATTTT
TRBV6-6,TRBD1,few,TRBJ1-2,CASSHGQGRDYGYTF,TGTGCCAGCAGTCACGGACAGGGTCGGGACTATGGCTACACCTTC
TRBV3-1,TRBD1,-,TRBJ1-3,CASSRRQGRFGNTIYF,TGTGCCAGCAGCCGACGACAGGGGAGGTTTGGAAACACCATATATTTT
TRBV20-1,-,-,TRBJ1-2,CSAPALRGGSGYTF,TGCAGTGCCCCAGCACTTAGGGGGGGCTCTGGCTACACCTTC
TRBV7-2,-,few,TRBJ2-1,CASSRSLSYNEQFF,TGTGCCAGCAGCCGTAGCCTCTCCTACAATGAGCAGTTCTTC
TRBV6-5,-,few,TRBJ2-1,CASSYSVGYNEQFF,TGTGCCAGCAGTTACTCGGTGGGCTACAATGAGCAGTTCTTC
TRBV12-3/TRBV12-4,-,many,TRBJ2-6,CASRLRVSGANVLTF,TGTGCCAGCAGACTACGGGTATCTGGGGCCAACGTCCTGACTTTC
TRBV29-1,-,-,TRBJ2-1,CSVAQESWETQFF,TGCAGTGTTGCTCAGGAATCCTGGGAGACCCAGTTCTTC
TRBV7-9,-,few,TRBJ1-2,CASSLETQGYYGYTF,TGTGCCAGCAGCTTAGAGACGCAGGGGTACTATGGCTACACCTTC
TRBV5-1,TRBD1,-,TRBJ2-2,CASSLNMGQGNTGELFF,TGCGCCAGCAGCTTGAACATGGGACAGGGGAACACCGGGGAGCTGTTTTTT